Below, 7 T cell receptor beta chains from the same sample are listed, as sequenced in a study of response to subunit inactivated influenza vaccine (dated by TCRdb to the late 2010s). Library preparation used RT-PCR. Sequencing took place on an Illumina HiSeq 2500. TCRdb redid the processing of the public reads, applying fastp at Q25 and MiXCR, and retained in-frame beta chains. Rows with a matching CDR3 protein are joined into one entry that keeps the most common DNA and genes. Recorded for this sample are about 650,000 distinct CDR3 sequences; approximately 15% of them occurred a single time. The top ten constitute about 7.4% of the sample. The input for sequencing was PBMCs from blood, taken 14 to 15 days before vaccination. The receptors were sampled from a man aged 45-60 years who received an inactivated influenza vaccine. Donor details come from another sample of the same person, matched by shared clones.

The chain employs TRBV4-3 and TRBJ2-7; D gene uncertain. The CDR3 totals 16 residues. Germline V gene sequence: CDR1 LGHNA, CDR2 YSLEER. Between the trimmed V and J ends, which lost 0 bases and 0 bases, there was a span of 12 bases. CDR3 sequence reads: CASSQEVGTYSYEQYF. The CDR3 nucleotides are TGCGCCAGCAGCCAAGAGGTCGGCACTTACTCCTACGAGCAGTACTTC.

V usage is TRBV7-2 and J usage is TRBJ2-3, with D unclear. The CDR3 totals 17 residues. Germline CDR1 reads SGHTA; CDR2 reads FQGNSA. Trimming removed 6 bases from V and 1 base from J, with 20 bases in between. The CDR3 coding sequence is TGTGCCAGCAGTCTCCAATACCGCTCTTCGGGCACAGATACGCAGTATTTT. Amino acids: CASSLQYRSSGTDTQYF.

This clonotype was recorded many times. The genes are TRBV10-3 and TRBJ2-5; D ambiguous. This CDR3 comprises 13 residues. Trimming removed 7 bases from V and 1 base from J, with 10 bases in between. The V gene's germline CDR1 is ENHRY and CDR2 SYGVKD. CDR3 region: CAITPAPQETQYF. In nucleotides, the CDR3 is TGTGCCATCACACCAGCGCCCCAAGAGACCCAGTACTTC.

This chain joins TRBV10-3 and TRBJ2-3; TRBD1 or TRBD2 may be the D gene (6 bases each). The CDR3 runs 11 residues. Germline CDR1 reads ENHRY; CDR2 reads SYGVKD. Trimming shortened V by 10 bases and J by 6 bases, and 11 bases separated the two germline ends. CDR3 in DNA: TGTGCCACTGGAGGGGGGGATACGCAGTATTTT. This gives the protein CATGGGDTQYF.

This clonotype was counted a few times. The chain carries TRBV24-1 and TRBJ2-3; D is perhaps TRBD2 (6 bases). This CDR3 has 16 residues. The germline CDR1 and CDR2 sequences are KGHDR and SFDVKD. The V gene lost 5 bases and the J gene lost 6 bases, with 20 bases spanning the gap. In DNA, the CDR3 is TGTGCCACCAGTGTTGGAGGGTTAAGCACACGGGATACGCAGTATTTT. It is translated as CATSVGGLSTRDTQYF.

This clonotype was counted many times. CDR3 sequence: CASSQEQGSGARYNEQFF. CDR3 sequence (DNA): TGCGCCAGCAGCCAAGAACAGGGGTCGGGGGCCAGGTACAATGAGCAGTTCTTC. This chain connects TRBV4-3 to TRBJ2-1; D is possibly TRBD1 (7 bases). CDR1 and CDR2 (germline): LGHNA, YSLEER. The CDR3 has 18 residues. Trimming removed 0 bases at V and 4 bases at J, with 19 bases between.

This clonotype has a handful of counts. The chain carries TRBV2 and TRBJ1-6, with D possibly TRBD1 on 6 matching bases. V lost 1 base to trimming and J lost 6 bases, with 10 bases between them. The CDR3 is 15 residues long. Per the germline V gene, CDR1 is SNHLY and CDR2 is FYNNEI. CDR3 amino acids: CASSEGRTVNSPLHF. In DNA, the CDR3 is TGTGCCAGCAGTGAAGGGCGGACAGTTAATTCACCCCTCCACTTT.